Reported below is one T cell receptor (beta chain). Antigen specificity is unknown. The germline V gene encodes CDR1 SGDLS and CDR2 YYNGEE. This CDR3 comprises 14 residues. V was clipped by 3 bases and J by 2 bases; unmatched bases: 4. This specimen comes from a study of OX40 agonist ivuxolimab in advanced cancers. As for the study in general: In this trial design, patients received ivuxolimab intravenously at 0.01 to 10 mg/kg every 2 weeks. General study findings and limits: There were, on average, more expanded clones in CD8+ T cells than in CD4+.

Libraries were prepared by immunoSEQ multiplex PCR; TCRdb keeps only in-frame clonotypes and omits some of them. Here the sample spans roughly 71,000 clones, about 79% being singletons. Autoimmune disease history or systemic immunosuppression was exclusionary. The source is an adult with an advanced solid tumor such as melanoma, head and neck, liver or kidney cancer. The sample was CD4+ or CD8+ T cells sorted from blood, taken in a trial of the OX40 agonist ivuxolimab. The rearrangement uses TRBV9 and TRBJ2-7; 8 bases line up with TRBD1. In nucleotides, the CDR3 is TGTGCCAGCAGCGCCGACAGGGGTCCCTACGAGCAGTACTTC. It translates to CASSADRGPYEQYF.